The rows below give T cell receptor beta chains drawn from one sample of a study of blood T cell repertoires in COVID-19. Sequencing was performed with immunoSEQ multiplex PCR; in TCRdb, only in-frame clones are kept and a portion is missing. The sample records about 470,000 clones, roughly 87% being singletons. Sequencing used PBMCs or T cells enriched from blood (not recorded which). Every receptor here comes from a woman younger than 30 who had recovered from COVID-19. Each CDR3 is given with its conserved first and last residue. The order of the fields is V gene, clone size, J gene, D gene, CDR3 protein, CDR3 DNA. The D gene is left open where the match is weak. Part of the rows lack a size; the others show once, few, many or a class for expanded clones.

V: TRBV12-3/TRBV12-4
size: -
J: TRBJ2-5
D: TRBD1
CDR3: CASNRDREETQYF
DNA: TGTGCCAGCAACCGGGACAGAGAAGAGACCCAGTACTTC

V: TRBV12-3/TRBV12-4
size: few
J: TRBJ1-1
D: -
CDR3: CASTITGRTEAFF
DNA: TGTGCCAGCACCATTACAGGGCGCACTGAAGCTTTCTTT

V: TRBV29-1
size: -
J: TRBJ1-1
D: -
CDR3: CSVERRAKTEAFF
DNA: TGCAGCGTTGAAAGGAGGGCTAAGACTGAAGCTTTCTTT

V: TRBV2
size: once
J: TRBJ2-6
D: TRBD1
CDR3: CASMGQALSGANVLTF
DNA: TGTGCCAGCATGGGACAGGCCCTCTCTGGGGCCAACGTCCTGACTTTC

V: TRBV12-3/TRBV12-4
size: -
J: TRBJ2-7
D: -
CDR3: CASSPDRRYEQYF
DNA: TGTGCCAGCAGTCCAGACAGGCGGTACGAGCAGTACTTC

V: TRBV21-1
size: -
J: TRBJ1-3
D: -
CDR3: CASSNSSGFGHGQINTIYF
DNA: TGTGCCAGCAGCAATTCTTCGGGGTTTGGACATGGACAGATAAACACCATATATTTT

V: TRBV28
size: -
J: TRBJ1-4
D: -
CDR3: CASSQLDPGDEKLFF
DNA: TGTGCCAGCAGTCAATTAGATCCCGGGGATGAAAAACTGTTTTTT

V: TRBV18
size: -
J: TRBJ1-2
D: -
CDR3: CASSPPGRDYGYTF
DNA: TGTGCCAGCTCACCGCCCGGGAGGGACTATGGCTACACCTTC

V: TRBV5-6
size: -
J: TRBJ1-1
D: -
CDR3: CASSAGVTEAFF
DNA: TGTGCCAGCAGCGCCGGGGTCACTGAAGCTTTCTTT

V: TRBV5-1
size: once
J: TRBJ1-1
D: TRBD1
CDR3: CASSPRTGGTEAFF
DNA: TGCGCCAGCAGCCCTCGGACAGGGGGCACTGAAGCTTTCTTT

V: TRBV2
size: few
J: TRBJ1-6
D: -
CDR3: CASKGFSDSPLHF
DNA: TGTGCCAGCAAGGGGTTTTCCGATTCACCCCTCCACTTT

V: TRBV4-1
size: few
J: TRBJ2-7
D: TRBD1
CDR3: CASSQFTVRDRGLEQYF
DNA: TGCGCCAGCAGCCAATTTACCGTAAGGGACAGGGGTCTCGAGCAGTACTTC

V: TRBV6-5
size: -
J: TRBJ1-1
D: -
CDR3: CASRRENTEAFF
DNA: TGTGCCAGCAGGCGGGAGAACACTGAAGCTTTCTTT

V: TRBV4-1
size: few
J: TRBJ1-2
D: -
CDR3: CASSQDDTPRRQVDNYGYTF
DNA: TGCGCCAGCAGCCAAGATGATACCCCGCGAAGACAGGTGGATAACTATGGCTACACCTTC

V: TRBV6-1
size: -
J: TRBJ1-2
D: -
CDR3: CASSEVGAGGYTF
DNA: TGTGCCAGCAGTGAAGTGGGGGCGGGTGGCTACACCTTC

V: TRBV28
size: -
J: TRBJ1-6
D: -
CDR3: CASKDRPNSPLHF
DNA: TGTGCCAGCAAGGACAGACCAAATTCACCCCTCCACTTT

V: TRBV30
size: -
J: TRBJ1-1
D: -
CDR3: CAWRIQGNTEAFF
DNA: TGTGCCTGGAGGATCCAGGGGAACACTGAAGCTTTCTTT

V: TRBV6-5
size: -
J: TRBJ1-5
D: -
CDR3: CASSLQGGGQPQHF
DNA: TGTGCCAGCAGTCTCCAGGGAGGTGGTCAGCCCCAGCATTTT

V: TRBV6-6
size: -
J: TRBJ2-7
D: -
CDR3: CASSRGSSYEQYF
DNA: TGTGCCAGCAGCCGGGGTAGCTCCTACGAGCAGTACTTC

V: TRBV4-1
size: -
J: TRBJ1-4
D: -
CDR3: CASSLYAGFTNEKLFF
DNA: TGCGCCAGCAGCCTATATGCAGGGTTCACTAATGAAAAACTGTTTTTT

V: TRBV19
size: -
J: TRBJ1-2
D: -
CDR3: CATSTELNRGYTF
DNA: TGTGCCACCTCGACGGAGCTTAATCGGGGCTACACCTTC

V: TRBV7-8
size: once
J: TRBJ2-1
D: TRBD2
CDR3: CASSLGLAGGQNEQFF
DNA: TGTGCCAGCAGCTTGGGACTAGCGGGGGGCCAAAATGAGCAGTTCTTC

V: TRBV5-6
size: -
J: TRBJ1-2
D: TRBD1
CDR3: CASRSTGIDGYTF
DNA: TGTGCCAGCAGATCGACAGGGATAGACGGCTACACCTTC

V: TRBV2
size: -
J: TRBJ1-2
D: -
CDR3: CASSAGQFSNYGYTF
DNA: TGTGCCAGCAGTGCAGGGCAATTCTCAAACTATGGCTACACCTTC

V: TRBV5-1
size: once
J: TRBJ1-1
D: TRBD1
CDR3: CASSRSGQGTEAFF
DNA: TGCGCCAGCAGCCGATCCGGACAGGGTACTGAAGCTTTCTTT

V: TRBV5-1
size: once
J: TRBJ2-1
D: TRBD2
CDR3: CASSLRTSFNEQFF
DNA: TGCGCCAGCAGCTTAAGGACTAGCTTCAATGAGCAGTTCTTC

V: TRBV19
size: -
J: TRBJ2-2
D: -
CDR3: CASSRGAPGELFF
DNA: TGTGCCAGTAGCCGGGGGGCTCCCGGGGAGCTGTTTTTT

V: TRBV28
size: -
J: TRBJ1-5
D: -
CDR3: CASSLAAGVNQPQHF
DNA: TGTGCCAGCAGTTTAGCGGCAGGGGTTAATCAGCCCCAGCATTTT

V: TRBV10-2
size: -
J: TRBJ2-7
D: TRBD1
CDR3: CASRPGQGSSYEQYF
DNA: TGCGCCAGTCGACCAGGACAGGGGAGCTCCTACGAGCAGTACTTC

V: TRBV6-5
size: -
J: TRBJ1-1
D: TRBD1
CDR3: CASSNRGLESTEAFF
DNA: TGTGCCAGCAGCAACAGGGGGCTAGAGAGCACTGAAGCTTTCTTT

V: TRBV28
size: -
J: TRBJ1-4
D: TRBD1
CDR3: CASSFTGGEKLFF
DNA: TGTGCCAGCAGTTTTACAGGGGGTGAAAAACTGTTTTTT

V: TRBV13
size: -
J: TRBJ1-1
D: -
CDR3: CASSLIGTRRYTEAFF
DNA: TGTGCCAGCAGCCTTATCGGGACAAGGCGGTACACTGAAGCTTTCTTT

V: TRBV24-1
size: -
J: TRBJ2-2
D: -
CDR3: CATSAAGGSGELFF
DNA: TGTGCCACCAGTGCGGCAGGAGGTTCCGGGGAGCTGTTTTTT

V: TRBV27
size: -
J: TRBJ1-1
D: TRBD1
CDR3: CASSGGQGGPEAFF
DNA: TGTGCCAGCAGTGGCGGACAGGGTGGCCCTGAAGCTTTCTTT

V: TRBV5-1
size: -
J: TRBJ2-7
D: -
CDR3: CASSSGTEQYF
DNA: TGCGCCAGCAGCTCTGGTACAGAGCAGTACTTC

V: TRBV9
size: -
J: TRBJ1-3
D: -
CDR3: CASSVGRESGNTIYF
DNA: TGTGCCAGCAGCGTAGGGAGGGAAAGTGGAAACACCATATATTTT

V: TRBV29-1
size: -
J: TRBJ2-7
D: -
CDR3: CSVEEAAYEQYF
DNA: TGCAGCGTTGAAGAGGCAGCCTACGAGCAGTACTTC

V: TRBV28
size: -
J: TRBJ2-3
D: -
CDR3: CASTSTDTQYF
DNA: TGTGCCAGCACAAGCACAGATACGCAGTATTTT

V: TRBV4-1
size: -
J: TRBJ1-2
D: TRBD1
CDR3: CASSQGLGRDRRRASYGYTF
DNA: TGCGCCAGCAGCCAAGGGTTGGGAAGGGACAGGAGAAGGGCCTCATATGGCTACACCTTC

V: TRBV27
size: -
J: TRBJ1-2
D: TRBD1
CDR3: CAVSDRVYGYTF
DNA: TGTGCCGTCTCCGACAGGGTCTATGGCTACACCTTC

V: TRBV23-1
size: -
J: TRBJ1-2
D: -
CDR3: CASSQPRDSPGGYTF
DNA: TGCGCCAGCAGTCAACCCCGTGACAGCCCCGGTGGCTACACCTTC

V: TRBV6-1
size: once
J: TRBJ2-5
D: TRBD2
CDR3: CASSEGLAGGSETQYF
DNA: TGTGCCAGCAGTGAAGGGCTAGCGGGGGGATCAGAGACCCAGTACTTC

V: TRBV19
size: -
J: TRBJ2-7
D: TRBD1
CDR3: CASHTTGDYEQYF
DNA: TGTGCCAGCCATACAACAGGGGACTACGAGCAGTACTTC

V: TRBV2
size: -
J: TRBJ2-3
D: TRBD1
CDR3: CASSGDSGKSTDTQYF
DNA: TGTGCCAGCAGTGGGGACAGTGGAAAGAGCACAGATACGCAGTATTTT

V: TRBV28
size: -
J: TRBJ1-4
D: TRBD1
CDR3: CASRPQGFEEKLFF
DNA: TGTGCCAGCAGGCCACAGGGGTTTGAAGAAAAACTGTTTTTT

V: TRBV5-1
size: -
J: TRBJ2-5
D: TRBD1
CDR3: CASSSGQVQETQYF
DNA: TGCGCCAGCAGCTCCGGACAGGTCCAAGAGACCCAGTACTTC

V: TRBV19
size: -
J: TRBJ1-2
D: TRBD1
CDR3: CASSIDRADNYGYTF
DNA: TGTGCCAGTAGTATTGACAGGGCGGACAACTATGGCTACACCTTC

V: TRBV14
size: -
J: TRBJ2-1
D: -
CDR3: CASSQVPVSYNEQFF
DNA: TGTGCCAGCAGCCAAGTCCCAGTTTCCTACAATGAGCAGTTCTTC